These 6 T cell receptor beta chains were all obtained from the same sample, sequenced in a study of identical twins. One entry per CDR3 protein results from TCRdb running MiXCR on the 5' RACE reads. The profile shows more than 1.5 million distinct CDR3 sequences, 32% of them singletons. The specimen was cord blood. These receptors all come from a newborn girl in good health.

V gene TRBV7-9 combines with J gene TRBJ1-1; maybe TRBD1 (6 bases). Between the trimmed V and J ends, which lost 5 bases and 0 bases, there was a span of 10 bases. Germline loops: CDR1 SEHNR, CDR2 FQNEAQ (reference sequence). The CDR3 spans 14 residues. The CDR3 DNA is TGTGCCAGCAGCCACGGACAGTTGAACACTGAAGCTTTCTTT. It specifies CASSHGQLNTEAFF.

The chain employs TRBV12-5 and TRBJ2-3; perhaps TRBD1 as D (6 bases). From germline, CDR1 is LGHNT and CDR2 FRNRAP. CDR3 length: 16 amino acids. The V gene lost 4 bases and the J gene lost 2 bases, with 16 bases spanning the gap. CDR3 region: CASGSNRVGFTDTQYF. DNA for the CDR3: TGTGCTAGTGGTTCGAACAGGGTCGGCTTCACAGATACGCAGTATTTT.

The V gene is TRBV7-2, the J gene TRBJ1-2; 8 bases align to TRBD1. The V and J ends lost 7 bases and 5 bases, in that order; junction bases with no gene match: 12. CDR3 size: 15 residues. Looked up from germline, CDR1 is SGHTA and CDR2 is FQGNSA. CDR3 region: CASNPRTGQGYGYTF. In DNA, the CDR3 is TGTGCCAGCAACCCCCGGACTGGACAGGGTTATGGCTACACCTTC. The whole variable domain, filled in from reference TRBV7-2 and TRBJ1-2, reads GAGVSQSPSNKVTEKGKDVELRCDPISGHTALYWYRQSLGQGLEFLIYFQGNSAPDKSGLPSDRFSAERTGGSVSTLTIQRTQQEDSAVYLCASNPRTGQGYGYTFGSGTRLTVV.

V and J are TRBV5-1 and TRBJ2-1, with TRBD2 as a possible D gene (6 bases). The CDR3 is 15 amino acids. The ends were cut back, 3 bases at V and 1 base at J, with 11 bases in the middle. Looked up from germline, CDR1 is SGHRS and CDR2 is YFSETQ. CDR3 in amino acids: CASSSTEGSYNEQFF. In DNA form, the CDR3 reads TGCGCCAGCAGCTCAACGGAGGGGTCCTACAATGAGCAGTTCTTC.

This rearrangement joins TRBV2 to TRBJ2-7, with 8 nucleotides matching TRBD2. V dropped 8 bases and J dropped 3; count of bases not matched to a gene: 9. The CDR3 is 14 amino acids. In germline, CDR1 is SNHLY, CDR2 FYNNEI. The CDR3: CASVSGTRDYEQYF. Here the CDR3 DNA reads TGTGCCAGCGTGTCCGGGACTAGAGACTACGAGCAGTACTTC.

A few counts support this clonotype. Here the CDR3 reads CSVDEGEQFF. The CDR3, as DNA: TGCAGCGTCGACGAAGGTGAGCAGTTCTTC. V usage is TRBV29-1 and J usage is TRBJ2-1; no firm D call. The ends were cut back, 6 bases at V and 9 bases at J, with 9 bases in the middle. The CDR3 totals 10 residues. Germline values: CDR1 SQVTM, CDR2 ANQGSEA.